Detailed here is one T cell receptor (beta chain). The specificity of this receptor is unknown. Nothing much larger sits one base from this clone, and base qualities are not available. This entry comes from a study of cytomegalovirus exposure and HLA in healthy donors (dated by TCRdb to 2015 to 2018). About the full investigation: In an earlier analysis of approximately 500 of the donors, 250 to 300 Gb of sequence data and 90 million to 130 million unique TCR beta sequences from about 179 million T cells were reported. To decide whether each TCR beta V gene segment behaved as functional or pseudogenic, an earlier analysis of approximately 600 of the donors relied on high-throughput TCR beta sequencing. The study was designed to test whether signatures of past pathogen exposure could be identified by cataloging public T cell receptors. Roughly 300 gigabases of sequencing data and approximately 84 million unique TCR sequences were included in an early release covering roughly 600 HLA-typed donors. In a later analysis, previously published TCR beta repertoires from fewer than 750 donors were re-analyzed and high-resolution HLA genotyping was added so that TCR occurrence patterns could be studied. The study used immunosequencing to profile the T cell repertoires of approximately 690 subjects and linked those repertoires to cytomegalovirus serostatus. A handful of DR-DQ haplotypes were handled as single units for association and clustering because linkage in the cohort was strong. On average, roughly 240,000 unique TCR beta nucleotide sequences were sequenced per donor among 300 to 500 genotyped donors of the cohort, with 15% to 20% of those sequences being non-productive. In a later genetic analysis, genome-wide SNP genotypes for about 65% of the 666 donors were used, and that subset was treated as a discovery cohort. Rather than drawing on any new phenotypic data, the later analysis identified candidate immune exposures from TCR beta sequences and the way those sequences occurred across donors. High-throughput TCR immunosequencing, statistical association of individual TCRs with disease status, and machine learning were combined to predict cytomegalovirus infection status. Donor age, sex, ethnicity and CMV serostatus were compiled alongside the repertoire data. Besides the first cohort of 500 to 700 subjects, a separate validation cohort made up of 90 to 150 different subjects was used. HLA typing covered class I and class II loci at four-digit resolution. Of the 350 to 450 genotyped donors, over 65% fell in the genetic ancestry cluster associated with self-reported Caucasian donors. Every repertoire in the discovery cohort had been generated on one and the same sequencing platform. Typing coverage differed by locus: A, B, C, DRB1 and DQB1 were typed in roughly 620-640 donors, DQA1 in about 550, DPA1 in approximately 600, and DPB1 in roughly 470. The paper's findings and limits, for the study overall: In this cohort, only TCR beta chains were sequenced, and detectable features were limited by the absence of alpha or paired-chain data. The study gave a list of 150 to 200 TCR beta chains associated with cytomegalovirus. A group of highly shared sequence variants was considered likely to be a technical artifact of the sequencing pipeline. The classifier was reported to diagnose cytomegalovirus status with high specificity and sensitivity in both the original and validation cohorts. A further reported finding was that TCR beta sequences accurately predicted the HLA-A and HLA-B alleles for most subjects in the first cohort. In a later analysis, HLA-associated TCR beta chains were found to be more clonally expanded and to have lower generation probabilities than equally common non-associated chains. According to a later analysis, TCR association rates differed among HLA loci, with DRB1 alleles showing the most associated TCRs and HLA-C alleles showing the fewest. When HLA alleles, especially DR and DQ, strongly co-occurred, attributing TCR associations to individual alleles was difficult. Roughly uniform sequencing depth across donors was assumed in presence/absence analyses, although this assumption may not hold. Some IMGT-functional V segments, including TRBV6-2 and TRBV6-3, could not be distinguished by the 87-base-pair reads and were therefore excluded. The authors suggested that the approach could potentially be extended to other disease states and immunological phenotypes. Because counts were too low, about 18 rarely observed V segments, including chromosome 9 orphons, were excluded from the earlier analysis of under 650 of the donors. Linkage disequilibrium might explain the correlated functional status among segregating V segments, but an unknown experimental factor could not be excluded. In a later analysis, most CMV-associated TCR beta chains were found to appear HLA-restricted, with HLA associations seemingly driven largely by CMV exposure. At a false discovery rate of 0.05, a later analysis linked under 20,000 TCR beta sequences to specific HLA alleles. While some public TCRs were present in many individuals, most TCR sequences turned up only very rarely across donors. In a later genetic analysis, a missense DCLRE1C variant was associated with V-gene and J-gene trimming of TCR beta chains, and the association was replicated in an independent cohort. In an earlier analysis of around 500 of the donors, most TCR beta V segments appeared in productive rearrangements about 87% or about 30% of the time, broadly matching IMGT annotations. Because HLA typing was unavailable for some donors at each locus, only the typed subset was used in association tests. Several of the top co-occurrence clusters appeared to be linked to parvovirus B19, influenza, CMV and Epstein-Barr virus, according to a later analysis. A later genetic analysis reported fewer N-insertions in productive TCRs among donors in an Asian-associated ancestry cluster than the roughly 700-donor mean. For the cohort, immune exposure information was limited to CMV serostatus. A few of the identified cytomegalovirus-associated TCR beta chains were confirmed in vitro to be specific for cytomegalovirus antigens.

The cohort consisted of hundreds of healthy bone marrow donors. Cohort members were all nominally healthy when sampled, although unrecorded immune exposures were likely present. The donor was CMV seronegative and belonged to the group of over 350 seronegative cohort members. Each donor provided a peripheral blood sample, and peripheral blood mononuclear cells were used for TCR beta sequencing. Genomic DNA was extracted from the blood cell samples with the Qiagen DNeasy Blood Extraction Kit. Looking up the germline V gene yields CDR1 SGHTA and CDR2 FQGTGA. The CDR3 runs 15 residues from the cysteine to the phenylalanine. Of all the DNA, just the CDR3 is kept, 45 bases in frame from base 1. Trimming leaves V shorter by 2 bases and J shorter by 2 bases, with the junction holding 5 bases beyond the gene matches. Library generation was performed with the immunoSEQ multiplex PCR assay. A mixture of 60 forward primers for TCR Vbeta segments and 13 reverse primers for TCR Jbeta segments was used in the multiplex PCR. A multiplex PCR assay on genomic DNA amplified the CDR3 region of rearranged TCR beta genes. The Illumina HiSeq System was used to sequence the amplified TCR beta libraries as 87-base-pair reads. Under the source paper's analysis protocol: A later analysis counted about 82 million unique TCR beta chains across the 550 to 750 repertoires, and some 11 million of these chains were shared by at least two donors. Raw reads were error-corrected and collapsed into unique sequences with a nearest-neighbor algorithm that merged closely related sequences to remove PCR and sequencing errors. Alignment of CDR3 sequences to IMGT reference sequences was used to assign V, D and J gene segments. For a sequence to be retained, a match of at least six nucleotides to both a V gene segment and a J gene segment was required. A rearrangement was called productive if the CDR3 had no stop codons and remained in frame with V and J, and every other rearrangement was called non-productive. CDR3 was defined by IMGT convention, running from the second conserved V-encoded cysteine to the conserved J-encoded phenylalanine. The earlier analysis of a few hundred of the donors excluded sequences that lacked an unambiguous match to a single V gene segment. An earlier analysis of several hundred of the donors classified V segments as functional when productive rearrangements were above 56.7% and as segregating when the standard deviation between donors was above 5%. A statistical classification framework was built for diagnosing cytomegalovirus status from the catalog of TCR beta chain sequences. A later analysis assigned V and J genes by comparing TCR nucleotide sequences with IMGT/GENE-DB human TR gene sequences. A later analysis assigned CDR3 sequences and most-parsimonious VDJ recombination scenarios with the TCRdist pipeline. In a later analysis, each TCR beta chain was defined by its CDR3 amino acid sequence together with its V-gene family, and reads lacking a unique V-gene family were excluded. A later analysis removed 550 to 650 highly shared, low-generation-probability nucleotide sequences to deal with suspected cross-contamination and a sequencing artifact. A later analysis calculated a clonal expansion index for each public chain from normalized within-repertoire ranks of inferred template counts. In a later analysis, generation probabilities were computed using a VDJ recombination model fitted to out-of-frame rearrangements, and the results were checked against IGoR. A later analysis scored TCR-TCR, TCR-HLA and TCR-CMV co-occurrence with hypergeometric tests, applying a repertoire-size bias correction to TCR pairs. In a later analysis, false discovery rates were estimated by permuting HLA or CMV assignments 20 times. A later analysis grouped co-occurring TCRs with DBSCAN, adding TCRdist sequence similarity when clustering within HLA-allele-positive subsets. Co-occurrence clustering excluded repertoires with fewer than 30,000 or more than 120,000 public chains, plus five with anomalous nucleotide sharing. In its TCRdb copy, this immuneACCESS table keeps in-frame sequences only and misses some clones. Where compared with another copy, unresolved V genes explain less than half of these, and the others have no known cause. That table supplies the V and J calls and clone size; D and trimming were determined from the DNA. The sample yields roughly 130,000 clones; around three quarters were counted once. 2% of the sample rests with the top ten.

Recombination linked TRBV7-3 to TRBJ2-7; TRBD1 agrees with 8 junctional bases. The sample taken for sequencing was PBMCs. The clonotype originates from a man between 18 and 35 years old in good health and CMV-seronegative. DNA sequence: TGTGCCAGCAGCTTAGGGACAGGTCCTACCTACGAGCAGTACTTC. This is translated as CASSLGTGPTYEQYF.